This T cell receptor (beta chain) was captured by sequencing in a study of CXCR3-negative and CXCR3-positive naive CD8 T cells. Through 5' RACE with UMI labels, the TRB cDNA libraries were prepared. No DNA is given; TCRdb re-called the 5' RACE reads and lists each CDR3 protein once. The table lists 150,000 to 160,000 distinct CDR3 sequences. Study findings and constraints: Most assays used freshly isolated PBMCs, as cryopreservation partially reduced CXCR3. Naive CXCR3-negative cells resembled naive CXCR3-positive cells in TRBV-TRBJ usage; memory cells differed. Comparably high diversity was seen in both naive subsets, and much lower diversity in memory CD8+ cells. Researchers report that CXCR3-positive naive cells carry more hydrophobic TRB CDR3s than CXCR3-negative naive cells.

Germline V gives CDR1 MNHNY, CDR2 SVGAGI (reference sequence). The CDR3 runs 17 residues. About this clonotype itself: Its specificity is unknown.

The rearrangement uses TRBV6-6 and TRBJ2-1; the TRBD2 assignment by TCRdb is unverifiable without DNA. Sequences were obtained from naive CXCR3+ CD8+ T cells from blood. Subset noted: CD45RO-CCR7+CD27+CD95- naive CD8+ T cells expressing CXCR3 (TNR3+). This TCR was sampled from a human donor in good health. Some clones in this sample may be carry-over from other donors' samples. CDR3 region: CASTSQPGGPSYNEQFF.